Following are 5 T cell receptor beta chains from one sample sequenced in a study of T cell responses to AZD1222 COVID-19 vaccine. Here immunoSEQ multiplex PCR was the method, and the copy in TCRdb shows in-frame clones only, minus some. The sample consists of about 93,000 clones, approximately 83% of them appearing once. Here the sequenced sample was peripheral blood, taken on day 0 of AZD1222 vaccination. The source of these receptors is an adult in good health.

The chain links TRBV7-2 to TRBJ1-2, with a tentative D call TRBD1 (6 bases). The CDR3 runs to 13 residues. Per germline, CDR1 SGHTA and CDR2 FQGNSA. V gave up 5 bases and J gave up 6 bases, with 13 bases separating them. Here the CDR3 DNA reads TGTGCCAGCAGCACGTCAACAGGGAATGGCTACACCTTC. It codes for CASSTSTGNGYTF.

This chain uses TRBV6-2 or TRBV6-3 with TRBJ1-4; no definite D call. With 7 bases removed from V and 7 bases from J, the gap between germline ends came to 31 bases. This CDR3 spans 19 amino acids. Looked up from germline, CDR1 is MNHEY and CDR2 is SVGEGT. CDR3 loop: CASTPGYGSRGRYSEKLFF. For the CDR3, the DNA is TGTGCCAGCACCCCAGGATATGGCTCCCGTGGCAGGTATTCTGAAAAACTGTTTTTT.

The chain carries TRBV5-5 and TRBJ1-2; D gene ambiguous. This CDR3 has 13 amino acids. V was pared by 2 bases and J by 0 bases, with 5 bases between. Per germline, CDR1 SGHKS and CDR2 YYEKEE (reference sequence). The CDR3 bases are TGTGCCAGCAGCTTCCAACCTAACTATGGCTACACCTTC. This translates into CASSFQPNYGYTF.

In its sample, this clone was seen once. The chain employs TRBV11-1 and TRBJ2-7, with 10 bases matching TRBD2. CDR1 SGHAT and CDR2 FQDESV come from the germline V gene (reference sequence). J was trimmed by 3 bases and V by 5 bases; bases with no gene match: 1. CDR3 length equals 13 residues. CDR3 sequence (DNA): TGTGCCAGCAGCCGGACTAGCGGCTACGAGCAGTACTTC. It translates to CASSRTSGYEQYF.

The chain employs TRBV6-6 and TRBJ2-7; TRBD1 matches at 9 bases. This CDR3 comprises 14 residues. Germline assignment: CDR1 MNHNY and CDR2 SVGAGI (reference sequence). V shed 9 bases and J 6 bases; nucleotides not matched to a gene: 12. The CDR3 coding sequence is TGTGCCAGTGGGCAGCGGACAGGGGATCCCGAGCAGTACTTC. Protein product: CASGQRTGDPEQYF.